This paragraph reports one T cell receptor (beta chain). Antigen: not known. This entry belongs to a study of cytotoxic CD8 clonotypes in ibrutinib-treated CLL. Depth targeted 1 in 200,000 to 1 in 1 million T cells, averaging 10x coverage per clonotype. Sequencing was performed with immunoSEQ multiplex PCR; in TCRdb, only in-frame clones are kept and a portion is missing. The repertoire holds about 50,000 clones, with about 72% as singletons. Germline V CDR1 and CDR2: LNHNV, YYDKDF (reference sequence). CDR3 length: 15 residues. V shed 0 bases and J shed 1 base, with 10 bases lying between them. The study's findings and limits: Clonality went higher at ibrutinib response and then dropped back toward baseline at progression.

This material consisted of PBMCs, taken after 12 months of ibrutinib treatment. This receptor was taken from a human donor with chronic lymphocytic leukemia. The chain couples TRBV15 to TRBJ2-7; weak D call: TRBD1 (5 bases). This CDR3 reads CATSRDVTVSYEQYF. The CDR3 region has the DNA TGTGCCACCAGCAGAGATGTGACAGTATCCTACGAGCAGTACTTC.